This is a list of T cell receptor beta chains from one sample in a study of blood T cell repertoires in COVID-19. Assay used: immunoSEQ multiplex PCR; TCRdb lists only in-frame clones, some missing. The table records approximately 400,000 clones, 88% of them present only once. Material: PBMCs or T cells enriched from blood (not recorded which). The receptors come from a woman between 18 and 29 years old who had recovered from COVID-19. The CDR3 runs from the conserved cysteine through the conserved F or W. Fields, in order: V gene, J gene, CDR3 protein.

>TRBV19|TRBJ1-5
CASSIADRGGGPQHF
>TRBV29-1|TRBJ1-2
CSAKDTHMDGYTF
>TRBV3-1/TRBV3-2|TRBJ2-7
CASSQDTGGIYEQYF
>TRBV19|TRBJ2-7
CASSIGSRQDYEQYF
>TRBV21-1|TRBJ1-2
CASSKLCDGGGKYGYTF
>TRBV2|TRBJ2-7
CATRTTGTSYEQYF
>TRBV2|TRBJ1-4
CASRHAGVNEKLFF
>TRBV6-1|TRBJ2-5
CASSEVGGTETQYF
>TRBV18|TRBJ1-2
CASSPGQPPSAYGYTF
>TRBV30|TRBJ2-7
CAWSVSIYEQYF
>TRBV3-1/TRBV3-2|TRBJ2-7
CASSLTGSRYEQYF
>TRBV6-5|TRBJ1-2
CASSRDRTGYTF
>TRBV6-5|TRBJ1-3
CASKPDRHGNTIYF
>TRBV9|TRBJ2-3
CASSGGGERGITDTQYF
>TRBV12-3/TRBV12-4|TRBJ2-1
CASSLFRDEQFF
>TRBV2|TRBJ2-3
CASSVGTGTTDTQYF
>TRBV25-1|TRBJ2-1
CASSALAGEINEQFF
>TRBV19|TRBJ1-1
CASTGQGRTEAFF
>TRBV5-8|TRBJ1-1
CASSFVVNTEAFF
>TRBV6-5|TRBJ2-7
CASSYLTGTHSYEQYF
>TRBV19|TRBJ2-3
CASSKETVKLDTQYF
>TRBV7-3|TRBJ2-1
CASGHGQGSYNEQFF
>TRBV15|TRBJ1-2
CATSRDSNYGYTF
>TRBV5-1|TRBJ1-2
CASSLSTGGSDGYTF